The clone carrying this T cell receptor beta chain was counted a single time. Assay: immunoSEQ multiplex PCR; the TCRdb copy retains only in-frame clones and omits some. The sample has around 280,000 clones, around 85% seen once. The data were taken from a study of blood T cell repertoires in COVID-19. This CDR3 comprises 15 residues. CDR1 is SGHNT and CDR2 is YENEEA in the germline V gene. V was cut by 1 base and J by 5 bases, with 14 bases left in between. The chain joins TRBV11-3 to TRBJ2-5, with D possibly TRBD2 on 6 matching bases. Material: PBMCs or T cells enriched from blood (not recorded which). This sequence originates from a woman aged 40 to 49 who had recovered from COVID-19. DNA for the CDR3: TGTGCCAGCAGCTTAGGTTGGAGGGGCGGTGAGACCCAGTACTTC. It specifies CASSLGWRGGETQYF.